This section outlines one T cell receptor (beta chain) sequence together with its context. This specimen comes from a study of T cells after yellow fever vaccination. CDR1 SGHVS and CDR2 FQNEAQ come from the germline V gene. V was cut by 5 bases and J by 0 bases, with 15 bases left in between. The CDR3 totals 16 residues. Each CDR3 protein gets one entry after TCRdb re-called the 5' RACE reads with MiXCR. Among approximately 550,000 distinct CDR3 sequences listed, about 19% were seen once. The input for sequencing was PBMCs, taken 15 days after the yellow fever booster vaccination. The chain couples TRBV7-8 to TRBJ2-3; D not resolved. The clonotype was recovered from a man younger than 45 who received the YFV17D yellow fever vaccine. This chain's CDR3 is CASSELIASSTDTQYF. Written as DNA, the CDR3 is TGTGCCAGCAGCGAACTAATAGCCTCTAGCACAGATACGCAGTATTTT.